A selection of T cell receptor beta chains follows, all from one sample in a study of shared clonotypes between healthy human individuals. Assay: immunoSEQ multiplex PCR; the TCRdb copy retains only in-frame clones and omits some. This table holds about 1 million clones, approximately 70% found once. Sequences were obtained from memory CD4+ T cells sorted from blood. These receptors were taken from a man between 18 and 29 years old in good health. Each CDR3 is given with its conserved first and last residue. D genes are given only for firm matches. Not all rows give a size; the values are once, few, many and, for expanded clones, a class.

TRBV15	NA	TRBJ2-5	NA	CATSTGLMGETQYF	TGTGCCACCAGCACCGGACTCATGGGAGAGACCCAGTACTTC
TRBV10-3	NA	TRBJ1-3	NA	CAISGGAASGNTIYF	TGTGCCATCAGTGGAGGGGCAGCCTCTGGAAACACCATATATTTT
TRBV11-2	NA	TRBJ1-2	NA	CASSAGTVYGYTF	TGTGCCAGCAGCGCCGGAACAGTTTATGGCTACACCTTC
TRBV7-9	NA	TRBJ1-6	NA	CASSLGGGVKNSPLHF	TGTGCCAGCAGCTTAGGAGGAGGGGTCAAAAATTCACCCCTCCACTTT
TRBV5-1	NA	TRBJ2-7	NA	CASSLAGAYYEQYF	TGCGCCAGCAGCTTGGCCGGGGCTTACTACGAGCAGTACTTC
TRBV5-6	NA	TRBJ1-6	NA	CASSLGGAGYNSPLHF	TGTGCCAGCAGCTTGGGAGGGGCCGGCTATAATTCACCCCTCCACTTT
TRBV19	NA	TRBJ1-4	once	CASTPGGRRVEKLFF	TGTGCCAGTACCCCTGGGGGTCGGCGGGTTGAAAAACTGTTTTTT
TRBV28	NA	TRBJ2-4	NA	CASSLSRVGKNIQYF	TGTGCCAGCAGTTTATCCCGTGTCGGCAAAAACATTCAGTACTTC
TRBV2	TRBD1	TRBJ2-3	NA	CASRKTGSGHTDTQYF	TGTGCCAGCAGGAAGACAGGGTCCGGTCATACAGATACGCAGTATTTT
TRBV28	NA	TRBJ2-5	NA	CASSLYARVQETQYF	TGTGCCAGCAGTTTATACGCCCGGGTCCAAGAGACCCAGTACTTC
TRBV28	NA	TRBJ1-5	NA	CASSFGDSPNPPQHF	TGTGCCAGCAGTTTCGGCGATTCTCCAAATCCGCCCCAGCATTTT
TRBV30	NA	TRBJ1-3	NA	CAWIQVPSGNTIYF	TGTGCCTGGATTCAGGTTCCCTCTGGAAACACCATATATTTT
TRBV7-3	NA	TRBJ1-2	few	CASSPTGPSAGYTF	TGTGCCAGCAGCCCCACGGGACCCTCGGCTGGCTACACCTTC
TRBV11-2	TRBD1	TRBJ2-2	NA	CALKGGQGTGELFF	TGTGCCTTAAAAGGGGGACAGGGCACCGGGGAGCTGTTTTTT
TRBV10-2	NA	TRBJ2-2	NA	CASSESQGTGGLFF	TGCGCCAGCAGTGAGTCGCAGGGGACCGGGGGGCTGTTTTTT
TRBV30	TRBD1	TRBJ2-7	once	CAWNPQVTGVSYEQYF	TGTGCCTGGAACCCGCAGGTGACAGGGGTCTCCTACGAGCAGTACTTC
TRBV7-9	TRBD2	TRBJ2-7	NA	CASSLVSSGRHSYEQYF	TGTGCCAGCAGCTTAGTTTCTAGCGGCCGACACTCCTACGAGCAGTACTTC
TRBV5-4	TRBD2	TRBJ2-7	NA	CASSPSGPSPYEQYF	TGTGCCAGCAGCCCTAGCGGACCTTCTCCCTACGAGCAGTACTTC
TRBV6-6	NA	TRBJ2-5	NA	CASSWVAQETQYF	TGTGCCAGCAGTTGGGTGGCCCAAGAGACCCAGTACTTC
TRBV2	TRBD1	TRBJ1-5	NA	CASSPTGDGGQPQHF	TGTGCCAGCAGCCCAACAGGGGACGGAGGTCAGCCCCAGCATTTT
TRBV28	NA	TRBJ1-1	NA	CASSLGTLNTEAFF	TGTGCCAGCAGTTTGGGAACTCTGAACACTGAAGCTTTCTTT
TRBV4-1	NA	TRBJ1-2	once	CASSLLQGNYGYTF	TGCGCCAGCAGCCTTTTACAGGGAAACTATGGCTACACCTTC
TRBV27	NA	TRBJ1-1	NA	CASSPGHYTEAFF	TGTGCCAGCAGCCCGGGACACTACACTGAAGCTTTCTTT
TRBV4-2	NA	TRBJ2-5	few	CASSQGDDKETQYF	TGTGCCAGCAGCCAAGGGGACGACAAAGAGACCCAGTACTTC
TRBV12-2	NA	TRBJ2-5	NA	CASRHAPGTQYF	TGTGCAAGTCGCCACGCTCCAGGGACCCAGTACTTC
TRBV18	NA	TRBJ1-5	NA	CASSPGQNNQPQHF	TGTGCCAGCTCACCAGGGCAGAACAATCAGCCCCAGCATTTT
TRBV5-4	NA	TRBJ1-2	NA	CASGSATNYGYTF	TGTGCCAGCGGGTCAGCAACTAACTATGGCTACACCTTC
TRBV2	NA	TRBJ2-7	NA	CASKTRTYEQYF	TGTGCCAGCAAGACTAGAACTTACGAGCAGTACTTC
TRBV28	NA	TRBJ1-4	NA	CASRPGGPTNEKLFF	TGTGCCAGCAGGCCCGGCGGACCTACTAATGAAAAACTGTTTTTT
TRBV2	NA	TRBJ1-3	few	CASMAGGNTIYF	TGTGCCAGCATGGCGGGTGGAAACACCATATATTTT
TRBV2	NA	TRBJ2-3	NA	CASSEYGTDTQYF	TGTGCCAGCTCGGAGTACGGCACAGATACGCAGTATTTT
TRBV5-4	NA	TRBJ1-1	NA	CASSLAGSRYTEAFF	TGTGCCAGCAGCTTGGCCGGGAGTCGGTACACTGAAGCTTTCTTT
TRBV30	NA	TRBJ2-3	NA	CAWNRGGDTQYF	TGTGCCTGGAATCGAGGGGGAGATACGCAGTATTTT
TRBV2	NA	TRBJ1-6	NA	CASSAAAYNSPLHF	TGTGCCAGCAGCGCCGCAGCGTATAATTCACCCCTCCACTTT
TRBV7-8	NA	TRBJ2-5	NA	CASSPPGSQETQYF	TGTGCCAGCAGCCCCCCCGGCAGCCAAGAGACCCAGTACTTC
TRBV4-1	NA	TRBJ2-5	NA	CASSQAGVVETQYF	TGCGCCAGCAGCCAAGCGGGGGTCGTAGAGACCCAGTACTTC
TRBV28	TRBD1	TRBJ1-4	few	CASNTGGFEKLFF	TGTGCCAGCAATACAGGGGGCTTTGAAAAACTGTTTTTT